Following are 29 T cell receptor beta chains from one sample sequenced in a study of PD-1 blockade in classical Hodgkin lymphoma. TCRdb's copy holds only in-frame clones and misses some; the assay was immunoSEQ multiplex PCR. The profile shows tens of thousands of clones, 55% to 75% of them singletons. Every patient had relapsed following autologous stem cell transplantation, and cohorts differed in brentuximab vedotin exposure. The material was peripheral blood mononuclear cells (PBMCs), obtained at baseline. These receptors came from a human donor with classical Hodgkin lymphoma.

The genes are TRBV4-3 and TRBJ1-2; TRBD1 might be the D (6 bases). Germline CDR1 LGHNA, CDR2 YSLEER. The ends were cut back, 0 bases at V and 3 bases at J, with 8 bases in the middle. The CDR3 has 14 residues. The CDR3 DNA reads TGCGCCAGCAGCCAAGATAGACAGGACTATGGCTACACCTTC. It translates to CASSQDRQDYGYTF.

The chain joins TRBV6-1 to TRBJ2-1; no reliable D call. V lost 3 bases, J lost 1 base, and 10 bases lay in between. Germline V gives CDR1 MNHNS, CDR2 SASEGT. The CDR3 contains 15 residues. In DNA form, the CDR3 reads TGTGCCAGCAGTGAGGGTTCGTCGTCCTACAATGAGCAGTTCTTC. It encodes CASSEGSSSYNEQFF.

The J gene is TRBJ1-1, the V gene TRBV28; D is possibly TRBD1 (6 bases). Per germline, CDR1 MDHEN and CDR2 SYDVKM. With 6 bases removed from V and 8 bases from J, the gap between germline ends came to 13 bases. There are 12 residues in the CDR3. CDR3 region: CASSLIQGEAFF. The DNA of the CDR3 is TGTGCCAGCAGCCTGATACAGGGCGAAGCTTTCTTT.

The V and J genes are TRBV18 and TRBJ1-1, with TRBD1 matching 8 bases. CDR3 length: 15 amino acids. Unmatched junction bases numbered 8, after V lost 3 bases and J lost 5 bases. Per the germline V gene, CDR1 is KGHSH and CDR2 is LQKENI. The CDR3 DNA is TGTGCCAGCTCACCTTCTACAGGGGGGAGAACTGAAGCTTTCTTT. Translating gives CASSPSTGGRTEAFF.

The chain recombines TRBV25-1 with TRBJ2-1; D not certain. Trimming removed 5 bases at V and 1 base at J, with 3 bases between. This CDR3 has 12 amino acids. CDR1 and CDR2 (germline): MGHDK, SYGVNS. CDR3 protein: CASSHSYNEQFF. CDR3 DNA sequence: TGTGCCAGCAGTCATTCCTACAATGAGCAGTTCTTC.

This chain joins TRBV4-3 and TRBJ2-7, with D hard to call. Looked up from germline, CDR1 is LGHNA and CDR2 is YSLEER. Trimming pared 0 bases from V and 2 bases from J, leaving 8 bases between. The CDR3 is made up of 14 amino acids. CDR3 protein: CASSQDRPPYEQYF. The CDR3 DNA reads as TGCGCCAGCAGCCAAGATAGACCGCCCTACGAGCAGTACTTC.

In its sample, this clone was seen once. The chain employs TRBV27 and TRBJ2-4; a possible D gene is TRBD2 (7 bases). CDR3 size: 13 residues. CDR1 is MNHEY and CDR2 is SMNVEV in the germline V gene (reference sequence). V lost 3 bases, J lost 7 bases, and 10 bases lay in between. CDR3 nucleotide sequence: TGTGCCAGCAGTTTGGGAGGGGGGAACATTCAGTACTTC. Its translation is CASSLGGGNIQYF.

The V call is TRBV11-1, the J call TRBJ2-1; D might be TRBD2 (6 bases). Deletions cut 6 bases from V and 4 bases from J, with 13 bases between. The CDR3 contains 14 residues. The V gene's germline CDR1 is SGHAT and CDR2 FQDESV (reference sequence). In DNA, the CDR3 is TGTGCCAGCAGACCAGCGGGTGGTTACAATGAGCAGTTCTTC. It is translated as CASRPAGGYNEQFF. Filled out from reference TRBV11-1 and TRBJ2-1, the complete variable domain reads EAEVAQSPRYKITEKSQAVAFWCDPISGHATLYWYRQILGQGPELLVQFQDESVVDDSQLPKDRFSAERLKGVDSTLKIQPAELGDSAMYLCASRPAGGYNEQFFGPGTRLTVL.

A word on this clone: At one of its ends the junction is not consistent with the germline gene, which may arise from a read error. This chain connects TRBV27 to TRBJ2-5, with 10 bases fitting TRBD2. CDR1 and CDR2 (germline): MNHEY, SMNVEV (reference sequence). The CDR3 contains 13 residues. The CDR3 here is CASSFIAGGPSHF. CDR3 nucleotide sequence: TGTGCCAGCAGTTTTATAGCGGGGGGCCCCTCCCACTTC.

The J gene is TRBJ2-3, the V gene TRBV28; TRBD2 agrees at 14 bases. The CDR3 contains 16 residues. Trimming removed 6 bases from V and 5 bases from J; junction bases left unmatched: 7. The germline V gene encodes CDR1 MDHEN and CDR2 SYDVKM. The CDR3, as DNA: TGTGCCAGCAGAGACCCCGGGACTAGCGGGAGAGATACGCAGTATTTT. This translates into CASRDPGTSGRDTQYF.

V is TRBV6-5 and J is TRBJ1-2, with 10 nucleotides matching TRBD1. The V gene's germline CDR1 is MNHEY and CDR2 SVGAGI. Germline trimming cut 6 bases from V and 2 bases from J; bases unmatched to any gene: 3. The CDR3 totals 14 residues. The CDR3 reads CASRRQGANYGYTF. The CDR3, as DNA: TGTGCCAGCAGACGACAGGGGGCAAACTATGGCTACACCTTC.

This clone rates as medium-sized (0.01 to 0.1%). The rearrangement links TRBV5-4 to TRBJ1-1; 8 nucleotides agree with TRBD1. CDR1 SGHNT and CDR2 YYREEE come from the germline V gene (reference sequence). There are 13 residues in the CDR3. V was clipped by 7 bases and J by 4 bases; unmatched bases: 6. The CDR3 sequence is CASHETGVTEAFF. The CDR3, as DNA: TGTGCCAGCCACGAGACAGGGGTCACTGAAGCTTTCTTT.

This rearrangement joins TRBV30 to TRBJ2-7; D is perhaps TRBD1 (6 bases). Trimming stripped 4 bases from V and 2 bases from J, with 12 bases between. The germline gives CDR1 GTSNPN, CDR2 SVGIG (reference sequence). This CDR3 is built from 13 residues. The CDR3 coding sequence is TGTGCCTGGACAGGGGTGAAAACCTACGAGCAGTACTTC. It encodes CAWTGVKTYEQYF.

The rearrangement links TRBV19 to TRBJ1-1; D gene uncertain. The CDR3 sequence is 13 residues long. Deletions cut 5 bases from V and 1 base from J, with 8 bases between. Per germline, CDR1 LNHDA and CDR2 SQIVND (reference sequence). CDR3 loop: CASSALQNTEAFF. The CDR3 region has the DNA TGTGCCAGTAGTGCCCTACAGAACACTGAAGCTTTCTTT.

This clone was recorded only once. The J gene is TRBJ2-3, the V gene TRBV6-5; D gene ambiguous. Per the germline V gene, CDR1 is MNHEY and CDR2 is SVGAGI. The CDR3 is 13 residues long. Trimming stripped 5 bases from V and 6 bases from J, with 12 bases between. The CDR3 DNA is TGTGCCAGCAGTCGCTCGGATCCTGATACGCAGTATTTT. Translating it yields CASSRSDPDTQYF.

V usage is TRBV27 and J usage is TRBJ1-2; 9 bases agree with TRBD1. Germline V lookup: CDR1 MNHEY, CDR2 SMNVEV (reference sequence). The CDR3 is 17 residues long. Germline trimming cut 6 bases from V and 8 bases from J; bases unmatched to any gene: 19. As DNA, the CDR3 is TGTGCCAGCAGGCCTCCGGGACAGGGCACTCGGTATCGGGGCTACACCTTC. This sequence encodes CASRPPGQGTRYRGYTF.

The CDR3 coding sequence is TGTGCCAGCAGTTACCCGAATGTGCGCGAGAAAAGCTCCTACGAGCAGTACTTC. Translated, it gives CASSYPNVREKSSYEQYF. The chain recombines TRBV6-7 with TRBJ2-7; no clear D gene. TRBV6-7 falls under the ORF class, with uncertain function. Trimming stripped 2 bases from V and 0 bases from J, with 20 bases between. CDR3 size: 18 residues.

CDR3 sequence (DNA): TGTGCCAGCAGCTTAGGAGAATCTTTGCGCAATCAGCCCCAGCATTTT. Protein sequence: CASSLGESLRNQPQHF. The genes are TRBV7-8 and TRBJ1-5; D ambiguous. In germline, CDR1 is SGHVS, CDR2 FQNEAQ. The CDR3 is 16 amino acids. V lost 1 base and J 2 bases, leaving 12 bases between the germline ends.

This chain connects TRBV28 to TRBJ2-1, with TRBD2 identical over 8 bases. With V trimmed by 7 bases and J by 3 bases, 8 bases remained unmatched. The CDR3 is 15 residues long. Germline CDR1 reads MDHEN; CDR2 reads SYDVKM. CDR3 in amino acids: CASTGASGFYNEQFF. The CDR3 nucleotides read TGTGCCAGCACCGGTGCTAGCGGGTTCTACAATGAGCAGTTCTTC.

The sample holds one count of this clone. The rearrangement links TRBV7-9 to TRBJ2-1, with 8 bases that match TRBD1. The V gene's germline CDR1 is SEHNR and CDR2 FQNEAQ (reference sequence). The V and J ends lost 5 bases and 9 bases, in that order; junction bases with no gene match: 9. CDR3 length: 14 residues. CDR3 loop: CASSPDRDLGEQFF. CDR3 nucleotides: TGTGCCAGCAGCCCGGACAGGGATCTAGGTGAGCAGTTCTTC.

This CDR3 is CASSLNHVRSPSGNTIYF. CDR3 coding DNA: TGCGCCAGCAGCCTGAACCATGTTAGATCACCCTCTGGAAACACCATATATTTT. This chain uses TRBV5-1 with TRBJ1-3; D gene ambiguous. V dropped 4 bases and J dropped 0 bases, with 20 bases sitting between them. Per germline, CDR1 SGHRS and CDR2 YFSETQ. CDR3 size: 18 residues.

This rearrangement joins TRBV10-2 to TRBJ1-1, with a weak D call TRBD1 (6 bases). Germline V lookup: CDR1 WSHSY, CDR2 SAAADI. The CDR3 is 14 residues long. The V and J ends lost 7 bases and 2 bases respectively, with 14 bases between them. The DNA for the CDR3 is TGCGCCAGCAACAGGGCCAACCCAAACACTGAAGCTTTCTTT. Translation: CASNRANPNTEAFF.

The gene calls are TRBV5-8 and TRBJ2-3; TRBD2 aligns across 7 bases. Germline assignment: CDR1 SGHTS and CDR2 YDEGEE. CDR3 length: 17 residues. J was trimmed by 1 base and V by 4 bases; bases with no gene match: 12. The CDR3 sequence: CASSHPTWEGGTDTQYF. The CDR3 region has the DNA TGTGCCAGCAGCCATCCGACTTGGGAGGGCGGCACAGATACGCAGTATTTT.

This clone was recorded once. The chain combines TRBV27 with TRBJ2-6; 11 bases are a match to TRBD1. The CDR3 totals 18 residues. Losses at the gene ends were 7 bases for V and 4 bases for J; bases not matched to a gene: 12. CDR1 is MNHEY and CDR2 is SMNVEV in the germline V gene (reference sequence). DNA for the CDR3: TGTGCCAGCACCTCAGGGGGGACAGGGGGTACCGGGGCCAACGTCCTGACTTTC. Translated, it gives CASTSGGTGGTGANVLTF.

The V gene is TRBV6-1, the J gene TRBJ1-1; D unresolved. There are 11 residues in the CDR3. Germline CDR1 reads MNHNS; CDR2 reads SASEGT. Trimming removed 11 bases at V and 2 bases at J, with 9 bases between. The CDR3 bases are TGTGCCTGTAAGGAAAACACTGAAGCTTTCTTT. This encodes CACKENTEAFF.

This chain links TRBV7-9 with TRBJ1-1; 12 positions agree with TRBD1. Germline-derived CDR1 and CDR2 are SEHNR and FQNEAQ (reference sequence). The CDR3 contains 17 residues. The ends lost 6 bases at V and 3 bases at J; junction bases unmatched: 11. The CDR3 coding sequence is TGTGCCAGCAGTAATCGTCCGGGACAGGGGGCCTACACTGAAGCTTTCTTT. It is translated as CASSNRPGQGAYTEAFF.

DNA of the CDR3: TGTGCCAGCAGGTCTAGCGGTTCCTACGAGCAGTACTTC. This encodes CASRSSGSYEQYF. The gene calls are TRBV11-3 and TRBJ2-7; 7 nucleotides align to TRBD2. The CDR3 is 13 amino acids. The germline CDR1 and CDR2 sequences are SGHNT and YENEEA. J was trimmed by 1 base and V by 6 bases; bases with no gene match: 3. Filled out from reference TRBV11-3 and TRBJ2-7, the complete variable domain reads EAGVVQSPRYKIIEKKQPVAFWCNPISGHNTLYWYLQNLGQGPELLIRYENEEAVDDSQLPKDRFSAERLKGVDSTLKIQPAELGDSAVYLCASRSSGSYEQYFGPGTRLTVT.

The rearrangement links TRBV27 to TRBJ2-7; maybe TRBD1 (7 bases). V was trimmed by 5 bases and J by 3 bases, leaving 20 bases between them. Germline CDR1 reads MNHEY; CDR2 reads SMNVEV (reference sequence). CDR3 length: 16 amino acids. The CDR3 DNA reads as TGTGCCAGCAGTCCCATTAGGGGCAGGGGGGACTACGAGCAGTACTTC. The encoded protein is CASSPIRGRGDYEQYF.

This clone was observed a single time. This rearrangement joins TRBV5-1 to TRBJ2-1; no firm D call. The V end lost 0 bases, the J end lost 3 bases, and 4 bases lay between the germline ends. The CDR3 consists of 13 residues. Germline V lookup: CDR1 SGHRS, CDR2 YFSETQ. The chain's CDR3 is CASSLGNYNEQFF. DNA for the CDR3: TGCGCCAGCAGCTTGGGGAACTACAATGAGCAGTTCTTC.